This TCR beta chain was recovered during a study of preoperative IRX-2 immunotherapy in early breast cancer. Note on this clone: One end of the junction does not line up with germline, which may come from a read error.

Germline loops: CDR1 MNHGY, CDR2 SAAAGT. This CDR3 is 15 amino acids long. The table came from immunoSEQ multiplex PCR; TCRdb's copy has only in-frame clones and leaves some out. The sample has fewer than 35,000 clones; about nine tenths are singletons. The treatment here: preoperative locoregional IRX-2 cytokine immunotherapy. Samples came from a phase Ib trial of preoperative locoregional IRX-2 cytokine immunotherapy. This clonotype was sampled from a human donor with breast cancer. Here the sequenced sample was tumor tissue, taken after IRX-2 immunotherapy. V and J are TRBV6-8 and TRBJ1-2; TRBD1 matches 12 bases. The CDR3 DNA reads TGTGCCAGCAAGTTCGGGACAGGGGGCAACTATGGCTATACCTTC. Protein product: CASKFGTGGNYGYTF.